What follows is one T cell receptor beta chain and its context. No cognate antigen has been identified for it. No much larger clone is present one base from it, and per-base qualities are unavailable. This entry comes from a study of beta chain features in type 1 diabetes (dated by TCRdb to 2017 to 2018). Concerning the study at large: Mean age, gender distribution, total cell number and subset yield did not differ between patients and healthy donors. A total of around 100 million sorted cells were examined across all samples, and RNA yield correlated strongly with the number of cells per subset. In the study, TCRB repertoires of sorted circulating CD4+ T cell subsets from recently diagnosed type 1 diabetes patients were compared with those of matched healthy donors. Naive and central memory subsets were obtained from all 30 or so donors, but regulatory and stem cell-like memory subsets were isolated from only 8 patients and roughly 8 healthy donors.

A single peripheral blood draw of about 116 mL on average was collected from each donor into heparinised tubes. A BD FACSAria II was used to sort naive, central memory, regulatory and stem cell-like memory CD4+ T cells with a panel that included CD45RO, CCR7, CD25, CD127, CD95 and CD27. Every sorted population had a purity above 95%. Right away, PBMCs were isolated by Lymphoprep density gradient centrifugation and were stained directly, with no culture step. Samples were stained and sorted in pairs, with one healthy donor and one patient per experiment, so that batch effects were minimized. Overall study outcomes, separate from this receptor: Naive, central memory and regulatory TCRB repertoires appeared more similar among patients than among healthy donors. HLA sub-analyses involved small numbers of individuals, so any influence of HLA type on TCRB rearrangement remained unresolved. In all four CD4+ subsets, TCRB CDR3 length was moderately but significantly shorter in type 1 diabetes patients. Fewer insertions and more nucleotide deletions at VDJ recombination sites were observed in patients with type 1 diabetes, implying thymic rearrangement abnormalities. Because cDNA rather than genomic DNA was sequenced, highly expressing activated cells could have been over-represented, although no difference in activation and CD3 levels was found between groups. Shorter templates might be favored by PCR, yet because patient and control samples were amplified and corrected together, any such skew would affect both groups equally.

V loses 5 bases at its end and J loses 6 bases; junction bases beyond the gene matches: 13. The CDR3 runs 16 amino acids, cysteine and phenylalanine included. Only the CDR3 region is kept as DNA, spanning 48 bases read in frame from base 1. The germline V gene sets CDR1 to MDHEN and CDR2 to SYDVKM. The entire amount of isolated RNA was reverse transcribed using the High Capacity cDNA Reverse Transcription Kit, so the sequenced TCRB transcripts were expressed ones. Survey-depth immunoSEQ sequencing was performed on stem cell-like memory T cell samples, with an average of roughly 990,000 total reads per sample. Sorted cells were lysed in RLT buffer, and RNA was extracted using DNase-treated RNeasy Micro or Mini kits according to cell number. To prevent cross-contamination, each cell subset was processed individually, whereas patient and healthy donor samples were processed jointly. The immunoSEQ multiplex PCR was used to amplify TCRB sequences from cDNA, generating 87-bp fragments that spanned the CDR3 region. The amplicons were sequenced using the Illumina HiSeq platform. Concerning the study's data processing: PCR bias was computationally corrected using synthetic template baselines, reads within Hamming distance 2 were collapsed, and singletons that could not be merged were discarded. Reads were aligned to IMGT to assign V, D and J genes, CDR3 length, and insertions or deletions at six rearrangement sites. Within each subset, clonotype counts were normalized to the number of sorted cells before true diversity and Gini coefficients were calculated with the tcR R package. The overlap coefficient, calculated on TCRB nucleotide sequences, was used to measure repertoire sharing. This immuneACCESS table, as held by TCRdb, lists in-frame sequences with V and J called but not all clones. Of the missing ones, under half trace to an unresolved V gene in checked studies; the others have no known cause. V and J calls and clone size are as listed in that table; D and trimming were resolved from the DNA. Present in this sample are about 110,000 clones, almost 40% of which were seen just once. More than 0.06% of the sample lies in the top ten.

The V gene is TRBV28 and the J gene is TRBJ2-3; 8 middle bases align to TRBD2. Sequencing was performed on stem cell memory CD4+ T cells from blood. The cell subset or site label, read with the paper, signifies: stem cell-like memory CD4+ T cells. The clonotype originates from a woman younger than 30 in good health. The CDR3 sequence is CASSRKIAGLADTQYF. The nucleotide sequence is TGTGCCAGCAGTCGGAAAATAGCGGGACTCGCGGATACGCAGTATTTT. Extended through the reference TRBV28 and TRBJ2-3 proteins, this CDR3 yields the full variable domain: DVKVTQSSRYLVKRTGEKVFLECVQDMDHENMFWYRQDPGLGLRLIYFSYDVKMKEKGDIPEGYSVSREKKERFSLILESASTNQTSMYLCASSRKIAGLADTQYFGPGTRLTVL.